This entry features one T cell receptor beta chain sequence. The germline V gene has CDR1 SGHNT and CDR2 YYREEE (reference sequence). The CDR3 totals 15 residues. V shed 4 bases and J shed 4 bases, with 16 bases lying between them. The data were produced by immunoSEQ multiplex PCR, yet TCRdb's version contains in-frame clones alone and is incomplete. The sample contains approximately 51,000 clones, roughly nine tenths of which appear only once. The sample is drawn from a study of blood T cell repertoires in COVID-19. Study-wide context: Acute-phase and convalescent COVID-19 samples originated in the United States, Italy and Spain. Sample material is recorded as cDNA or gDNA derived from T cells, B-cell-depleted T cells, or PBMCs.

J is TRBJ2-3 and V is TRBV5-4; a weak D match, TRBD1 (5 bases). This TCR was recovered from a man aged 35-49 years with active COVID-19. Sequences were obtained from peripheral blood. This CDR3 reads CASSDPRGGADTQYF. The CDR3 DNA is TGTGCCAGCAGCGACCCTAGGGGTGGTGCAGATACGCAGTATTTT.